Below, 14 T cell receptor beta chains from the same sample are listed, as sequenced in a study of tumor-infiltrating lymphocytes in localized non-small cell lung cancer. TCRdb keeps only in-frame clones here, not all; method: immunoSEQ multiplex PCR. This table has around 21,000 clones, approximately 80% appearing once. Sequences were obtained from lung tumor tissue. All receptors derive from a human donor with non-small cell lung cancer.

The sample holds a few counts of this clone. The chain couples TRBV27 to TRBJ2-6; D remains unclear. V lost 6 bases, J lost 2 bases, and 5 bases lay in between. Germline V gene data show CDR1 as MNHEY and CDR2 as SMNVEV (reference sequence). CDR3 length: 13 amino acids. The CDR3 reads CASRTAGANVLTF. The CDR3 nucleotides are TGTGCCAGCAGAACGGCTGGGGCCAACGTCCTGACTTTC.

The V gene is TRBV5-1, the J gene TRBJ2-7; TRBD1 is a possible D gene (5 bases). V lost 0 bases and J 2 bases, leaving 9 bases between the germline ends. Germline CDR1 SGHRS, CDR2 YFSETQ. The CDR3 totals 14 residues. The DNA of the CDR3 is TGCGCCAGCAGCTTGGGGGGCTATGCCTACGAGCAGTACTTC. Translated, it gives CASSLGGYAYEQYF.

The J gene is TRBJ2-1, the V gene TRBV10-2; 7 bases match TRBD2. The ends lost 3 bases at V and 9 bases at J; junction bases unmatched: 8. Germline CDR1 is WSHSY and CDR2 is SAAADI. The CDR3 is 14 residues long. CDR3 residues: CASSDLGGLGEQFF. The CDR3 nucleotides are TGCGCCAGCAGTGATCTGGGAGGGCTTGGTGAGCAGTTCTTC.

V is TRBV7-2 and J is TRBJ2-1; 10 nucleotides align to TRBD2. The CDR3 sequence is 16 residues long. CDR1 and CDR2 from the germline V gene are SGHTA and FQGNSA. V shed 3 bases, J shed 4 bases, and the junction held 6 bases outside the gene matches. The CDR3 DNA follows: TGTGCCAGCAGCTTCCGCCTAGCGGGAGTGTACAATGAGCAGTTCTTC. Its protein is CASSFRLAGVYNEQFF.

This clone is medium-sized (0.01 to 0.1%) within its sample. This chain links TRBV13 with TRBJ2-1, with TRBD2 identical over 7 bases. CDR1 PRHDT and CDR2 FYEKMQ come from the germline V gene (reference sequence). Trimming removed 5 bases from V and 1 base from J; junction bases left unmatched: 8. The CDR3 is 16 amino acids. CDR3 sequence reads: CASSVTSEFSYNEQFF. The CDR3 DNA is TGTGCCAGCAGCGTAACTAGCGAATTTTCCTACAATGAGCAGTTCTTC.

The chain employs TRBV9 and TRBJ2-1; 9 bases are shared with TRBD2. The CDR3 runs to 12 residues. Per germline, CDR1 SGDLS and CDR2 YYNGEE. V lost 5 bases, J lost 10 bases, and 4 bases stayed unmatched. This chain's CDR3 is CASRGLAGEQFF. Here the CDR3 DNA reads TGTGCCAGCAGGGGACTAGCTGGCGAGCAGTTCTTC.

The rearrangement links TRBV6-6 to TRBJ2-7; 7 bases are a match to TRBD2. CDR3 size: 15 residues. J gave up 6 bases and V 0 bases, and 8 bases lay outside the gene matches. CDR1 is MNHNY and CDR2 is SVGAGI in the germline V gene (reference sequence). The CDR3 DNA is TGTGCCAGCAGTTACTCCGGCGGGAGATCTTCCGAGCAGTACTTC. Encoded protein: CASSYSGGRSSEQYF.

This clone has more than one count but fewer than ten. V and J are TRBV19 and TRBJ2-2; 9 nucleotides agree with TRBD1. With 5 bases clipped from V and 5 bases from J, the junction kept 6 bases outside the gene matches. CDR1 is LNHDA and CDR2 is SQIVND in the germline V gene (reference sequence). CDR3 size: 15 residues. DNA of the CDR3: TGTGCCAGTAGTCCAAACAGGGGGCTGACCGGGGAGCTGTTTTTT. Translating it yields CASSPNRGLTGELFF.

The V and J genes are TRBV19 and TRBJ2-1, with 16 positions matching TRBD2. With V trimmed by 3 bases and J by 4 bases, 3 bases remained unmatched. The CDR3 runs 17 residues. CDR1 LNHDA and CDR2 SQIVND come from the germline V gene (reference sequence). This CDR3 is CASSMGLAGGPYNEQFF. CDR3 nucleotide sequence: TGTGCCAGTAGTATGGGACTAGCGGGAGGGCCTTACAATGAGCAGTTCTTC.

This clone was detected only a few times. The chain combines TRBV9 with TRBJ1-1; TRBD1 agrees at 7 bases. Trimming removed 0 bases from V and 1 base from J; junction bases left unmatched: 3. Germline V gene lookup returns CDR1 SGDLS and CDR2 YYNGEE. The CDR3 is 15 residues long. CDR3 amino acids: CASSVETGRNTEAFF. The CDR3, as DNA: TGTGCCAGCAGCGTAGAGACAGGGCGGAACACTGAAGCTTTCTTT.

CDR3 nucleotides: TGTGCCAGCAGTGAAGGGAGGGACCAGCCCCAGCATTTT. Its protein product is CASSEGRDQPQHF. This rearrangement joins TRBV2 to TRBJ1-5; weak D call: TRBD1 (5 bases). This CDR3 contains 13 residues. Germline V CDR1 and CDR2: SNHLY, FYNNEI. Trimming shortened V by 1 base and J by 7 bases, and 8 bases separated the two germline ends.

The chain joins TRBV15 to TRBJ1-1, with unresolved D. Germline V gene sequence: CDR1 LNHNV, CDR2 YYDKDF (reference sequence). The CDR3 totals 12 residues. Trimming took 5 bases from V and 6 from J, leaving 10 bases between them. The DNA of the CDR3 is TGTGCCACCAGCCATAGTGGCGCTGAAGCTTTCTTT. The encoded protein is CATSHSGAEAFF.

The chain uses TRBV27 and TRBJ2-2; D call uncertain. The V gene lost 5 bases and the J gene lost 4 bases, with 8 bases spanning the gap. The CDR3 consists of 13 residues. The germline V gene encodes CDR1 MNHEY and CDR2 SMNVEV (reference sequence). This chain's CDR3 is CASSLISTGELFF. The CDR3 bases are TGTGCCAGCAGTCTTATCAGCACCGGGGAGCTGTTTTTT.

The chain combines TRBV7-9 with TRBJ1-5, with unresolved D. In germline, CDR1 is SEHNR, CDR2 FQNEAQ (reference sequence). The ends were cut back, 0 bases at V and 4 bases at J, with 7 bases in the middle. CDR3 length: 14 amino acids. CDR3 DNA sequence: TGTGCCAGCAGCTTAGCCGGGAGGAATCAGCCCCAGCATTTT. It encodes CASSLAGRNQPQHF.